This TCR beta chain emerged from a study of naive and memory T cell subsets. Described treatment: skin biopsy from PPD injection site in Mantoux-positive individual. A UMI-containing oligonucleotide was joined by 3' ligation to the TCR cDNA template. Individuals with a positive Mantoux test gave biopsies from PPD-injected skin. Input was about 1 to 1000 ng of DNase-treated total RNA without cell sorting. The SP2 primer and nested alpha and beta constant region primers amplified ligated cDNA in four rounds. TCRdb re-analysed the UMI-ligation and nested PCR reads in MiXCR, keeping a single row per CDR3 protein. The sample lists fewer than 35,000 distinct CDR3 sequences; about 6.2% were seen once. Germline V gene data show CDR1 as LNHDA and CDR2 as SQIVND (reference sequence). CDR3 length: 12 amino acids. Trimming stripped 6 bases from V and 7 bases from J, with 11 bases between.

This specimen was skin, taken from a tuberculin skin test site. This sequence originates from an adult in good health. This chain connects TRBV19 to TRBJ2-3; possible D gene TRBD1, 5 bases. The CDR3 nucleotides read TGTGCCAGTAGGACTCCAGGGAATACGCAGTATTTT. Amino acids: CASRTPGNTQYF. Based on the CDR3 plus reference TRBV19 and TRBJ2-3, the full variable domain is DGGITQSPKYLFRKEGQNVTLSCEQNLNHDAMYWYRQDPGQGLRLIYYSQIVNDFQKGDIAEGYSVSREKKESFPLTVTSAQKNPTAFYLCASRTPGNTQYFGPGTRLTVL.